This T cell receptor beta chain was sequenced in a study of blood T cell repertoires in COVID-19. Study overall: The United States, Italy and Spain were the sources of the acute and convalescent COVID-19 samples. T cells, B-cell-depleted T cells, or PBMCs provided the cDNA or gDNA that served as material.

Enrolled during active infection, Seattle patients were then followed longitudinally. Unmatched junction bases numbered 7, after V lost 3 bases and J lost 5 bases. The CDR3 extends over 15 amino acids. From germline, CDR1 is LGHDT and CDR2 YNNKEL (reference sequence). Per the original methods: Nucleated cell number was recorded as an estimate derived from reference gene primer amplification. The table came from immunoSEQ multiplex PCR; TCRdb's copy has only in-frame clones and leaves some out. The D gene and trimming were derived from the DNA, and the V and J assignments and clone size from that table. The data show more than 300,000 clones, with 88% seen just once and approximately 1.8% held by the top ten.

The gene calls are TRBV3-1 (or the pseudogene TRBV3-2) and TRBJ2-5, with 9 nucleotides matching TRBD2. The TCR was taken from a woman in her twenties or thirties with COVID-19, enrolled during active disease. Source material: peripheral blood. This CDR3 is CASSQRRGGLETQYF. The CDR3 nucleotides are TGTGCCAGCAGCCAGAGGCGGGGGGGCTTGGAGACCCAGTACTTC.